These T cell receptor beta chains were read from a single sample in a study of T cells in Graves' hyperthyroidism and ophthalmopathy. Each CDR3 protein gets one entry after TCRdb re-called the multiplex PCR reads with MiXCR. This table holds over 250,000 distinct CDR3 sequences, roughly an eighth found once. Sequencing was carried out using blood. The source of these receptors is a woman between 35 and 50 years old with Graves' ophthalmopathy. CDR3s include the opening cysteine and the closing phenylalanine or tryptophan. Each record gives: clone size, J gene, V gene, D gene, CDR3 protein, CDR3 DNA. A D gene is named only where the DNA matches it firmly. Clone size is stated in some rows and not others, as once, few, many or a class when expanded.

size: few; J: TRBJ2-6; V: TRBV6-2/TRBV6-3; D: -; CDR3: CASSYSIGVGANVLTF; DNA: TGTGCCAGCAGTTACTCGATAGGGGTCGGGGCCAACGTCCTGACTTTC
size: few; J: TRBJ1-6; V: TRBV5-5; D: TRBD1; CDR3: CASSWDRRGNSPLHF; DNA: TGTGCCAGCAGCTGGGACAGAAGAGGTAATTCACCCCTCCACTTT
size: many; J: TRBJ2-5; V: TRBV5-6; D: -; CDR3: CASSSYGGTSLYQETQYF; DNA: TGTGCCAGCAGCTCGTACGGCGGAACCAGCTTGTACCAAGAGACCCAGTACTTC
size: many; J: TRBJ2-7; V: TRBV27; D: TRBD1; CDR3: CASSLSRDRALEQYF; DNA: TGTGCCAGCAGTTTATCTCGGGACAGGGCCCTCGAGCAGTACTTC
size: -; J: TRBJ2-7; V: TRBV7-9; D: -; CDR3: CASSWDSGVYNEQYF; DNA: TGTGCCAGCAGTTGGGACTCGGGAGTCTACAATGAGCAGTACTTC
size: -; J: TRBJ1-2; V: TRBV29-1; D: -; CDR3: CSVGLGWDYGYTF; DNA: TGCAGCGTTGGCCTCGGGTGGGACTATGGCTACACCTTC
size: many; J: TRBJ2-7; V: TRBV2; D: -; CDR3: CASLRDLLVYEQYF; DNA: TGTGCCAGCCTCCGGGACTTACTTGTCTACGAGCAGTACTTC
size: -; J: TRBJ2-3; V: TRBV7-8; D: TRBD2; CDR3: CASSTHSTSGNIDTQYF; DNA: TGTGCCAGCAGCACTCACTCGACTAGCGGGAATATAGATACGCAGTATTTT
size: many; J: TRBJ2-2; V: TRBV7-9; D: -; CDR3: CASSFEANTGELFF; DNA: TGTGCCAGCAGCTTTGAGGCTAACACCGGGGAGCTGTTTTTT
size: many; J: TRBJ1-1; V: TRBV29-1; D: -; CDR3: CSVVSYLRNTEAFF; DNA: TGCAGCGTTGTAAGCTACCTAAGGAACACTGAAGCTTTCTTT
size: many; J: TRBJ1-4; V: TRBV28; D: -; CDR3: CASRLLDGSANEKLFF; DNA: TGTGCCAGCAGACTTCTAGACGGATCCGCTAATGAAAAACTGTTTTTT
size: many; J: TRBJ1-6; V: TRBV12-3/TRBV12-4; D: -; CDR3: CASSFLPANSPLHF; DNA: TGTGCCAGCAGTTTTCTTCCAGCTAATTCACCCCTCCACTTT
size: few; J: TRBJ2-4; V: TRBV20-1; D: -; CDR3: CSARDTDLAKNIQYF; DNA: TGCAGTGCCCGAGACACTGACTTGGCCAAAAACATTCAGTACTTC
size: few; J: TRBJ2-3; V: TRBV19; D: TRBD2; CDR3: CASRDWGGGTDTQYF; DNA: TGTGCCAGTAGGGATTGGGGGGGGGGCACAGATACGCAGTATTTT
size: many; J: TRBJ2-1; V: TRBV10-3; D: -; CDR3: CAIRGQGNEQFF; DNA: TGTGCCATCAGGGGGCAAGGCAATGAGCAGTTCTTC
size: many; J: TRBJ1-2; V: TRBV11-3; D: -; CDR3: CASSLGGQSYYGYTF; DNA: TGTGCCAGCAGCTTGGGCGGACAGTCCTACTATGGCTACACCTTC
size: -; J: TRBJ1-6; V: TRBV20-1; D: TRBD1; CDR3: CSAKTGDNSPLHF; DNA: TGCAGTGCCAAGACAGGGGATAATTCACCCCTCCACTTT
size: -; J: TRBJ2-1; V: TRBV4-1; D: -; CDR3: CASSHGSEYEQFF; DNA: TGCGCCAGCAGCCACGGGAGTGAGTATGAGCAGTTCTTC
size: many; J: TRBJ2-2; V: TRBV11-3; D: -; CDR3: CASSPVSGGDTGELFF; DNA: TGTGCCAGCAGCCCAGTGTCCGGCGGGGACACCGGGGAGCTGTTTTTT
size: -; J: TRBJ2-1; V: TRBV3-1; D: TRBD2; CDR3: CASSQVMGLAEQFF; DNA: TGTGCCAGCAGCCAAGTTATGGGACTAGCGGAGCAGTTCTTC
size: few; J: TRBJ2-1; V: TRBV7-9; D: -; CDR3: CASELAEAGNNEQFF; DNA: TGTGCCAGCGAGCTGGCGGAGGCCGGAAACAATGAGCAGTTCTTC
size: -; J: TRBJ2-1; V: TRBV6-1; D: -; CDR3: CASSPGAAYNEQFF; DNA: TGTGCCAGCTCCCCGGGGGCAGCCTACAATGAGCAGTTCTTC